This TCR beta chain was identified in a study of blood T cell repertoires in COVID-19. Across the study: The samples span acute and convalescent COVID-19 from the United States, Italy and Spain. Sources were T cells, B-cell-depleted T cells, or PBMCs; the material itself was cDNA or gDNA.

Germline loops: CDR1 SGHRS, CDR2 YFSETQ. This CDR3 contains 16 residues. The J segment lost 2 bases and the V segment lost 6 bases, leaving 9 bases of the junction unmatched. The authors' processing: Reference gene primer amplification gave nucleated cell count estimates. Some clones are missing from TCRdb's copy, which holds only in-frame ones; the method was immunoSEQ multiplex PCR. The DNA gave D and trimming, while V, J and clone size come from that table. The repertoire consists of about 180,000 clones, with roughly nine tenths occurring once and the leading ten covering 2.9%. The material sequenced was peripheral blood. The receptor was derived from a woman aged 25 to 45 with active or convalescent COVID-19. V is TRBV5-1 and J is TRBJ2-3; 10 bases map to TRBD2. The CDR3 reads CASKWTSGYNTDTQYF. The CDR3 DNA follows: TGCGCCAGCAAATGGACTAGCGGATATAACACAGATACGCAGTATTTT.